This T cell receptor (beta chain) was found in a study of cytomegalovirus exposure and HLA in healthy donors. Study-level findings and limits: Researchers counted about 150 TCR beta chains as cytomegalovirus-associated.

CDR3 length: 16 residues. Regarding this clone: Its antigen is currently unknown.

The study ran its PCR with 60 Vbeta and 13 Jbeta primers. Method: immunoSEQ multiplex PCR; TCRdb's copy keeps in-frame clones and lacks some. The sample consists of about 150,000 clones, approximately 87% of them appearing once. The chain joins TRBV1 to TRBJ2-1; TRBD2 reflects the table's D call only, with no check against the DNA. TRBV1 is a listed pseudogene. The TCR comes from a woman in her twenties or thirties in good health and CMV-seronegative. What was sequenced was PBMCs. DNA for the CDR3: TGCACCAGCAGCCAGGGGACTAGCGGTAAATACAATGAGCAGTTCTTC. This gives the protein CTSSQGTSGKYNEQFF.